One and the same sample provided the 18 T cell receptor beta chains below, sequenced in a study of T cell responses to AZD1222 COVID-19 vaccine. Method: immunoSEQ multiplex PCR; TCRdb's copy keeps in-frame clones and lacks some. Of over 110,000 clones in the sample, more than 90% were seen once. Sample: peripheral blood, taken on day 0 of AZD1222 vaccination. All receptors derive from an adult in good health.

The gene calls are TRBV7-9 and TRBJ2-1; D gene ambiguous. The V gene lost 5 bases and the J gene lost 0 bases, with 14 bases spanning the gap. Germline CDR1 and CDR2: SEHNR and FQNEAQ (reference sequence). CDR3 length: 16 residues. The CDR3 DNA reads TGTGCCAGCAGCCCCAAGCGCCGCATCTCCTACAATGAGCAGTTCTTC. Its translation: CASSPKRRISYNEQFF.

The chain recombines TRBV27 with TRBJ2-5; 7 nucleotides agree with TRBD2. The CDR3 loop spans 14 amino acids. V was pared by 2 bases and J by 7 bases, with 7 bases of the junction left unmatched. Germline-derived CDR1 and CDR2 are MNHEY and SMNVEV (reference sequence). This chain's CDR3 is CASSLGGSAGTQYF. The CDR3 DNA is TGTGCCAGCAGTTTAGGCGGGAGTGCGGGGACCCAGTACTTC.

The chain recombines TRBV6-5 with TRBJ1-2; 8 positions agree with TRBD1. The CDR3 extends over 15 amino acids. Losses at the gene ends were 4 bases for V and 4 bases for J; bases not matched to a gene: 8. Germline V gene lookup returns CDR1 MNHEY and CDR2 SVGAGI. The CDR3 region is CASSSRTGRGYGYTF. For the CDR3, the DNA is TGTGCCAGCAGTTCAAGGACAGGGCGAGGCTATGGCTACACCTTC.

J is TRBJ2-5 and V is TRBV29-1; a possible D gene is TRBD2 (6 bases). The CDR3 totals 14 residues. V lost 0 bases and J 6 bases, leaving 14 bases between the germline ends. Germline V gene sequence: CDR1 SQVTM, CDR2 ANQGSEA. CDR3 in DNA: TGCAGCGTTGAAGATGGACTAAAGCGAAAGACCCAGTACTTC. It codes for CSVEDGLKRKTQYF. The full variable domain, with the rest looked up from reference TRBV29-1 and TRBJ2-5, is SAVISQKPSRDICQRGTSLTIQCQVDSQVTMMFWYRQQPGQSLTLIATANQGSEATYESGFVIDKFPISRPNLTFSTLTVSNMSPEDSSIYLCSVEDGLKRKTQYFGPGTRLLVL.

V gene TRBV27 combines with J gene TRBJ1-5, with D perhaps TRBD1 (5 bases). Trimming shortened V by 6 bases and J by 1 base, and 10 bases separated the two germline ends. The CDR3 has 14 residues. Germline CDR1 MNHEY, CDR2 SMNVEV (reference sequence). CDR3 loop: CASSYRDSNQPQHF. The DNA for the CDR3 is TGTGCCAGCAGCTACCGGGACAGCAATCAGCCCCAGCATTTT.

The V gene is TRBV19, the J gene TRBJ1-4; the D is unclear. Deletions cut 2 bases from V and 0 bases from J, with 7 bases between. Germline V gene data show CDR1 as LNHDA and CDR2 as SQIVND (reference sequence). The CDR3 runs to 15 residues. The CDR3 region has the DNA TGTGCCAGTAGTATAAGCCAGCCAACTAATGAAAAACTGTTTTTT. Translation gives CASSISQPTNEKLFF.

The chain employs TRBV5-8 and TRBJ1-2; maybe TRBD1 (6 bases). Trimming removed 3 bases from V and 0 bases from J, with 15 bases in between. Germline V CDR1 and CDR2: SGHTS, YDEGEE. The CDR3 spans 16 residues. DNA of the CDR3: TGTGCCAGCAGCTGGCCCGCAGGGGACCCTAACTATGGCTACACCTTC. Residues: CASSWPAGDPNYGYTF.

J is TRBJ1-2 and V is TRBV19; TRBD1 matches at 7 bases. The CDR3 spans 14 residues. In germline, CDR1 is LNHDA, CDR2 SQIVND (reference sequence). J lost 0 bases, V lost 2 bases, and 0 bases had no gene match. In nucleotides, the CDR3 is TGTGCCAGTAGTATACAGGGGGCTAACTATGGCTACACCTTC. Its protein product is CASSIQGANYGYTF. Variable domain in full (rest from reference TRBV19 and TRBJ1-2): DGGITQSPKYLFRKEGQNVTLSCEQNLNHDAMYWYRQDPGQGLRLIYYSQIVNDFQKGDIAEGYSVSREKKESFPLTVTSAQKNPTAFYLCASSIQGANYGYTFGSGTRLTVV.

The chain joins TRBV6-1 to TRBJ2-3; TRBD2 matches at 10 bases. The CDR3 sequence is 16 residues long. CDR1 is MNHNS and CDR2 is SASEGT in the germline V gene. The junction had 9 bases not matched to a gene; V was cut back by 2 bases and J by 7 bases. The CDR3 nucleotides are TGTGCCAGCAGTGAATATAAGCGGGAGGGGGAAAATACGCAGTATTTT. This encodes CASSEYKREGENTQYF.

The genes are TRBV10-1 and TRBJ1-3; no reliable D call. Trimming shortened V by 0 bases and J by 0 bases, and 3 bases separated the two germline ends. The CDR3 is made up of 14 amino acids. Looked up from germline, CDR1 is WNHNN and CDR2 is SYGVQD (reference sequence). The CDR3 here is CASSESLSGNTIYF. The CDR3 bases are TGCGCCAGCAGTGAGTCTCTCTCTGGAAACACCATATATTTT.

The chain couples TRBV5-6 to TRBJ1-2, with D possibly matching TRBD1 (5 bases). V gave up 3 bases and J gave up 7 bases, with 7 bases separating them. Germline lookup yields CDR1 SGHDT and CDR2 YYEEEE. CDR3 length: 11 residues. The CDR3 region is CASSWGAGYTF. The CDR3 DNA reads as TGTGCCAGCAGCTGGGGCGCTGGCTACACCTTC.

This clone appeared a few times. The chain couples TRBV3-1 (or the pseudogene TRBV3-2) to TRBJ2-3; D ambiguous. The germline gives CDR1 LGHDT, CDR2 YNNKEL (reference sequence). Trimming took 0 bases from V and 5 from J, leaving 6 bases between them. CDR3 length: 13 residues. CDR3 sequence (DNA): TGTGCCAGCAGCCAAGATTGGAGAGATACGCAGTATTTT. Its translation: CASSQDWRDTQYF.

The CDR3 DNA sequence: TGTGCCAGCAGCAACGTACCGGATACAAGATTAGGGACCCAGTACTTC. Its protein product is CASSNVPDTRLGTQYF. The chain couples TRBV5-5 to TRBJ2-5; D gene unclear. The V and J ends lost 4 bases and 7 bases respectively, with 23 bases between them. This CDR3 spans 16 amino acids. Germline values: CDR1 SGHKS, CDR2 YYEKEE (reference sequence).

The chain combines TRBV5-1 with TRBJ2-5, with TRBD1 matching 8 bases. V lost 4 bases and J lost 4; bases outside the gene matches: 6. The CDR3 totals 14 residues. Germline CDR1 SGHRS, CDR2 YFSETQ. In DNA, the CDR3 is TGCGCCAGCAGCGACGACAGGGGAGGAGAGACCCAGTACTTC. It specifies CASSDDRGGETQYF.

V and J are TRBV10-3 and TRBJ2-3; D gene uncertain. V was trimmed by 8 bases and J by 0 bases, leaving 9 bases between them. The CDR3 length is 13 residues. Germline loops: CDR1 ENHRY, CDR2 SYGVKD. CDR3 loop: CAILGSSTDTQYF. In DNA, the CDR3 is TGTGCCATCTTAGGTTCTAGCACAGATACGCAGTATTTT.

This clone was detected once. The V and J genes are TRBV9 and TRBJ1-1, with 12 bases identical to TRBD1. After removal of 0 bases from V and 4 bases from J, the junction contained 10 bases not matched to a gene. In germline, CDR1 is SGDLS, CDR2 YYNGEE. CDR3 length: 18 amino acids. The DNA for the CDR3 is TGTGCCAGCAGCGTAGGTTTCGGGACAGGGGGCTGGGGCACTGAAGCTTTCTTT. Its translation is CASSVGFGTGGWGTEAFF.

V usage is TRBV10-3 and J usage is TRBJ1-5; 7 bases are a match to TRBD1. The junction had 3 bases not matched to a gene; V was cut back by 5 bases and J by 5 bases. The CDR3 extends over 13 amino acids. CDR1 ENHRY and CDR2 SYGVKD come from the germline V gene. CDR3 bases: TGTGCCATCAGTACAGGGGTCGATCAGCCCCAGCATTTT. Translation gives CAISTGVDQPQHF.

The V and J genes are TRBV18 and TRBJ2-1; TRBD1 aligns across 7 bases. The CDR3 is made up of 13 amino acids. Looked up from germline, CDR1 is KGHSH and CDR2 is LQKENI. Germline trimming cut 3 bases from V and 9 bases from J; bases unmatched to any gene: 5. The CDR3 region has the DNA TGTGCCAGCTCACCTTTGGACAGGAGTGAGCAGTTCTTC. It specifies CASSPLDRSEQFF.